This T cell receptor (beta chain) was sequenced for a study of shared clonotypes between healthy human individuals. Only in-frame clones appear in the TCRdb table, and some are missing; sequencing was by immunoSEQ multiplex PCR. The profile shows over 2 million clones, around 95% of them singletons. Germline CDR1 is SQVTM and CDR2 is ANQGSEA. V shed 6 bases, J shed 0 bases, and the junction held 10 bases outside the gene matches. The CDR3 contains 16 residues. This chain uses TRBV29-1 with TRBJ2-3; TRBD1 aligns across 9 bases. The TCR sequence derives from a man in his late teens or twenties in good health. The sequenced material came from naive CD4+ T cells sorted from blood. The sample's subset: CD45RA+ positively selected. The CDR3 reads CSVPGQGSVSTDTQYF. In DNA, the CDR3 is TGCAGCGTCCCGGGACAGGGATCGGTTAGCACAGATACGCAGTATTTT.